These 23 T cell receptor beta chains came from one sample sequenced in a study of CXCR3-negative and CXCR3-positive naive CD8 T cells. Each TRB cDNA library was prepared by 5' RACE (with UMI labels). TCRdb reprocessed the 5' RACE reads and reports one entry per CDR3 protein, with no DNA. The sample totals under 75,000 distinct CDR3 sequences. Sequencing used naive CXCR3- CD8+ T cells from blood. The subset was: CD45RO-CCR7+CD27+CD95- naive CD8+ T cells lacking CXCR3 (TNR3-). The receptors come from a human donor in good health. Some clones in this sample may be carry-over from other donors' samples.

V gene TRBV29-1 combines with J gene TRBJ2-1; the D gene TCRdb calls, TRBD1, cannot be checked with no DNA. CDR1 and CDR2 (germline): SQVTM, ANQGSEA. There are 18 residues in the CDR3. The CDR3 is CSVEDHEMGGRPTNEQFF.

V and J are TRBV7-8 and TRBJ2-1. Germline lookup yields CDR1 SGHVS and CDR2 FQNEAQ. The CDR3 is 12 residues long. This CDR3 reads CASSLWSNEQFF.

The V and J genes are TRBV12-3 or TRBV12-4 and TRBJ2-7; TCRdb indicates TRBD2, and absent DNA this call remains unverified. The CDR3 has 11 amino acids. CDR3: CASSGLDEQYF.

This chain joins TRBV28 and TRBJ2-1. The CDR3 has 15 residues. Germline lookup yields CDR1 MDHEN and CDR2 SYDVKM. The CDR3 reads CASSLSDPSYNEQFF.

This CDR3 is CASSRDRGNTEAFF. This chain uses TRBV10-1 with TRBJ1-1; the D gene TCRdb calls, TRBD1, cannot be checked with no DNA. Germline V gene sequence: CDR1 WNHNN, CDR2 SYGVQD (reference sequence). This CDR3 contains 14 residues.

The V call is TRBV7-9, the J call TRBJ2-2; the TCRdb call, TRBD2, lacks DNA for checking. The germline gives CDR1 SEHNR, CDR2 FQNEAQ (reference sequence). CDR3 length: 12 residues. The CDR3 region is CASTARGGELFF.

The J gene is TRBJ2-7, the V gene TRBV28. Per the germline V gene, CDR1 is MDHEN and CDR2 is SYDVKM. The CDR3 spans 12 residues. The CDR3: CASSFAGYEQYF.

The genes are TRBV29-1 and TRBJ1-2; with no DNA, the TCRdb D assignment of TRBD1 cannot be verified. The CDR3 is 17 amino acids. CDR1 and CDR2 (germline): SQVTM, ANQGSEA. CDR3 region: CSVSKGTTGPIDYGYTF. Filled out from reference TRBV29-1 and TRBJ1-2, the complete variable domain reads SAVISQKPSRDICQRGTSLTIQCQVDSQVTMMFWYRQQPGQSLTLIATANQGSEATYESGFVIDKFPISRPNLTFSTLTVSNMSPEDSSIYLCSVSKGTTGPIDYGYTFGSGTRLTVV.

The J gene is TRBJ2-5, the V gene TRBV7-9; TCRdb outputs TRBD2, but without DNA this stays unchecked. Germline CDR1 is SEHNR and CDR2 is FQNEAQ (reference sequence). The CDR3 loop spans 16 amino acids. The CDR3 sequence is CASSSKWTSVMETQYF.

The rearrangement uses TRBV28 and TRBJ2-2. CDR1 is MDHEN and CDR2 is SYDVKM in the germline V gene. This CDR3 has 17 residues. The CDR3 sequence is CASSPLLGVVNTGELFF. Using reference TRBV28 and TRBJ2-2 for the parts outside the CDR3, the full variable domain is DVKVTQSSRYLVKRTGEKVFLECVQDMDHENMFWYRQDPGLGLRLIYFSYDVKMKEKGDIPEGYSVSREKKERFSLILESASTNQTSMYLCASSPLLGVVNTGELFFGEGSRLTVL.

The chain couples TRBV29-1 to TRBJ2-2. In germline, CDR1 is SQVTM, CDR2 ANQGSEA. The CDR3 is made up of 13 amino acids. CDR3: CSVEDPNTGELFF.

The chain carries TRBV5-1 and TRBJ2-7. The CDR3 is 14 amino acids. Germline values: CDR1 SGHRS, CDR2 YFSETQ. This CDR3 reads CASSLAAARYEQYF.

This sequence joins TRBV4-1 and TRBJ1-1. Germline V gene sequence: CDR1 MGHRA, CDR2 YSYEKL. The CDR3 loop spans 12 amino acids. CDR3 protein: CASSQGRPEAFF.

The chain uses TRBV9 and TRBJ1-2. The germline V gene has CDR1 SGDLS and CDR2 YYNGEE. The CDR3 has 14 amino acids. CDR3: CASSVGASLGGYTF.

J is TRBJ2-1 and V is TRBV7-9; the TRBD1 assignment by TCRdb is unverifiable without DNA. Germline V gene data show CDR1 as SEHNR and CDR2 as FQNEAQ (reference sequence). The CDR3 totals 12 residues. The CDR3: CASSGTHNEQFF.

The V call is TRBV6-5, the J call TRBJ2-1. CDR3 length equals 15 residues. In germline, CDR1 is MNHEY, CDR2 SVGAGI. This CDR3 reads CASSYSGGDYNEQFF.

The chain couples TRBV29-1 to TRBJ1-2. Germline CDR1 and CDR2: SQVTM and ANQGSEA. The CDR3 runs 13 residues. This CDR3 reads CSVETPANYGYTF.

This chain uses TRBV6-4 with TRBJ2-2. CDR3 length equals 13 residues. The germline V gene encodes CDR1 MRHNA and CDR2 SNTAGT. CDR3 protein: CASSDTGTGELFF.

The rearrangement joins TRBV2 to TRBJ2-7; the TCRdb D gene call, TRBD2, has no DNA to confirm it. The CDR3 extends over 12 amino acids. Germline V gives CDR1 SNHLY, CDR2 FYNNEI. CDR3: CASRPLSVEQYF.

The chain carries TRBV21-1 and TRBJ2-1. TRBV21-1 is flagged as a pseudogene. This CDR3 region has 15 residues. CDR3 protein: CASSKDGSTYNEQFF.

The V call is TRBV28, the J call TRBJ2-1; lacking DNA, the TRBD1 call made by TCRdb goes unchecked. This CDR3 is built from 15 residues. The V gene's germline CDR1 is MDHEN and CDR2 SYDVKM. CDR3 in amino acids: CASSPQGVPYEGQFF.

V gene TRBV7-9 combines with J gene TRBJ1-2. The CDR3 totals 14 residues. CDR1 is SEHNR, CDR2 FQNEAQ, per germline (reference sequence). The CDR3: CASSFSSENYGYTF.

This chain joins TRBV21-1 and TRBJ1-5; the TCRdb D gene call, TRBD1, has no DNA to confirm it. TRBV21-1 is given as a pseudogene. The CDR3 sequence is 16 residues long. The CDR3 reads CASSKVPIGDNQPQHF.